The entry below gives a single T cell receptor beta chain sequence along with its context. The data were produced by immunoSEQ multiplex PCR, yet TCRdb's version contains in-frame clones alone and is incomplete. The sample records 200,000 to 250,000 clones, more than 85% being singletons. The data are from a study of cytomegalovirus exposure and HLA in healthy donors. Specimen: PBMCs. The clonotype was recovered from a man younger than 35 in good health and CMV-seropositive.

DNA for the CDR3: TGTGCCAGCAGCACCGAGACGGCATCCGAGCAGTACTTC. Its protein is CASSTETASEQYF. V and J are TRBV5-4 and TRBJ2-7; no reliable D call. This CDR3 is 13 amino acids long. CDR1 is SGHNT and CDR2 is YYREEE in the germline V gene (reference sequence). V shed 4 bases and J shed 6 bases, with 14 bases lying between them.